Presented here are 14 T cell receptor beta chains from one specimen sequenced in a study of cytomegalovirus exposure and HLA in healthy donors. Primers included in the PCR were 60 Vbeta and 13 Jbeta primers. The method was immunoSEQ multiplex PCR; TCRdb's version includes in-frame clones alone and lacks a portion of them. The repertoire has about 80,000 clones, around 80% of them found once; the top ten carry about 34%. Sequenced sample: PBMCs. The receptor set was obtained from a man aged 45-65 years in good health and CMV-seropositive.

Note on this clone: Mismatch with germline at one junction end may stem from a read error. The sample holds other DNA sequences that translate to the same CDR3. The genes are TRBV7-8 and TRBJ1-1; D is perhaps TRBD1 (5 bases). The CDR3 runs 16 residues. Germline-derived CDR1 and CDR2 are SGHVS and FQNEAQ. The CDR3 loop reads CASSLATSWLDTEAFF. In DNA form, the CDR3 reads TGTGCCAGCAGCTTAGCGACAAGTTGGTTGGACACTGAGGCTTTCTTT.

The chain uses TRBV6-6 and TRBJ2-2; D perhaps matches TRBD2 (5 bases). There are 14 residues in the CDR3. Trimming took 8 bases from V and 4 from J, leaving 14 bases between them. The germline gives CDR1 MNHNY, CDR2 SVGAGI (reference sequence). The CDR3 loop reads CASGRTAPTGELFF. The CDR3 bases are TGTGCCAGCGGGCGGACTGCACCCACCGGGGAGCTGTTTTTT.

The chain's CDR3 is CASSLTSASPVDIQYF. The CDR3 DNA sequence: TGTGCCAGCAGCTTGACTAGCGCAAGCCCCGTGGACATTCAGTACTTC. The chain has TRBV7-2 and TRBJ2-4; 8 bases are shared with TRBD2. The germline gives CDR1 SGHTA, CDR2 FQGNSA. CDR3 length equals 16 residues. V gave up 3 bases and J gave up 8 bases; unmatched junction bases: 12.

The chain couples TRBV7-8 to TRBJ1-4, with 7 positions matching TRBD1. The CDR3 loop spans 17 amino acids. The V segment lost 2 bases and the J segment 4 bases; nucleotides outside the gene matches: 10. Germline V gives CDR1 SGHVS, CDR2 FQNEAQ. The DNA for the CDR3 is TGTGCCAGCAGCTTACGGGGTCAGGGACAGCTTAATGAAAAACTGTTTTTT. Protein: CASSLRGQGQLNEKLFF. Filled out from reference TRBV7-8 and TRBJ1-4, the complete variable domain reads GAGVSQSPRYKVAKRGQDVALRCDPISGHVSLFWYQQALGQGPEFLTYFQNEAQLDKSGLPSDRFFAERPEGSVSTLKIQRTQQEDSAVYLCASSLRGQGQLNEKLFFGSGTQLSVL.

The V call is TRBV30, the J call TRBJ2-7; 8 nucleotides agree with TRBD1. Trimming removed 3 bases from V and 6 bases from J; junction bases left unmatched: 7. The germline CDR1 and CDR2 sequences are GTSNPN and SVGIG (reference sequence). CDR3 size: 13 residues. DNA of the CDR3: TGTGCCTGGAGCGAAACAGGGGGGAGCGAGCAGTACTTC. Its translation: CAWSETGGSEQYF.

The chain employs TRBV27 and TRBJ2-3; TRBD2 agrees at 9 bases. The V and J ends lost 3 bases and 0 bases, in that order; junction bases with no gene match: 7. Germline CDR1 and CDR2: MNHEY and SMNVEV (reference sequence). The CDR3 runs 17 residues. The DNA of the CDR3 is TGTGCCAGCAGTTTTTCCCCCCTAGCGGGAAGCACAGATACGCAGTATTTT. Protein: CASSFSPLAGSTDTQYF.

The chain combines TRBV11-2 with TRBJ2-1; no reliable D call. Trimming removed 3 bases at V and 3 bases at J, with 12 bases between. The CDR3 extends over 15 amino acids. Germline values: CDR1 SGHAT, CDR2 FQNNGV. CDR3 sequence reads: CASSLVTLSYNEQFF. The CDR3 nucleotides read TGTGCCAGCAGCTTGGTAACTTTGAGCTACAATGAGCAGTTCTTC.

CDR3 in amino acids: CAWSDPLPGTGLSNTIYF. As DNA, the CDR3 is TGTGCCTGGAGTGACCCCCTACCCGGGACAGGTCTGTCAAACACCATATATTTT. This sequence joins TRBV30 and TRBJ1-3, with 8 bases identical to TRBD1. J was trimmed by 6 bases and V by 1 base; bases with no gene match: 17. Germline assignment: CDR1 GTSNPN and CDR2 SVGIG (reference sequence). This CDR3 has 18 residues.

V is TRBV6-1 and J is TRBJ2-3; 8 bases are shared with TRBD2. The CDR3 has 16 amino acids. The trim removed 3 bases at V and 1 base at J, leaving 6 bases unmatched. Looked up from germline, CDR1 is MNHNS and CDR2 is SASEGT. The CDR3 loop reads CASSEVAGRGTDTQYF. CDR3 coding DNA: TGTGCCAGCAGTGAGGTAGCGGGAAGAGGCACAGATACGCAGTATTTT.

This rearrangement joins TRBV7-9 to TRBJ2-7, with D perhaps matching TRBD2 (5 bases). Germline assignment: CDR1 SEHNR and CDR2 FQNEAQ (reference sequence). Trimming removed 3 bases from V and 3 bases from J, with 9 bases in between. The CDR3 extends over 13 amino acids. The CDR3 bases are TGTGCCAGCAGCTTTGGGGAGAACTACGAGCAGTACTTC. It codes for CASSFGENYEQYF.

The CDR3 sequence: CASSLTAGDSRGYTF. DNA for the CDR3: TGTGCCAGCAGCTTAACGGCAGGAGACAGCCGGGGCTACACCTTC. This sequence joins TRBV7-3 and TRBJ1-2, with D perhaps TRBD1 (5 bases). V was trimmed by 0 bases and J by 8 bases, leaving 16 bases between them. CDR3 length: 15 amino acids. Germline CDR1 SGHTA, CDR2 FQGTGA.

The chain couples TRBV4-1 to TRBJ1-5, with 9 positions matching TRBD1. V shed 2 bases, J shed 7 bases, and the junction held 12 bases outside the gene matches. The CDR3 spans 17 residues. The germline V gene has CDR1 MGHRA and CDR2 YSYEKL. CDR3 amino acids: CASSQSPGTGLRQPQHF. CDR3 in DNA: TGCGCCAGCAGCCAATCCCCCGGGACAGGGTTGAGGCAGCCCCAGCATTTT.

This chain links TRBV7-9 with TRBJ2-1, with TRBD1 matching 9 bases. With 1 base clipped from V and 6 bases from J, the junction kept 10 bases outside the gene matches. There are 17 residues in the CDR3. The V gene's germline CDR1 is SEHNR and CDR2 FQNEAQ (reference sequence). The CDR3 reads CASSLEGMGTGRNEQFF. The CDR3 nucleotides are TGTGCCAGCAGCTTAGAGGGGATGGGGACAGGGCGCAATGAGCAGTTCTTC.

As DNA, the CDR3 is TGCGCCAGCAGCCAACGACAGGACAATGAGCAGTTCTTC. Amino acids: CASSQRQDNEQFF. The chain recombines TRBV4-1 with TRBJ2-1; possibly TRBD1 for D (6 bases). CDR1 MGHRA and CDR2 YSYEKL come from the germline V gene. The CDR3 runs 13 residues. Trimming pared 2 bases from V and 5 bases from J, leaving 7 bases between.